This is a list of T cell receptor beta chains from one sample in a study of T cells in tuberculosis. Clones were sequenced by immunoSEQ multiplex PCR, and TCRdb holds only the in-frame ones, with some missing. The table records 40,000 to 45,000 clones, around 94% of them present only once. Sequencing used PBMCs. These receptors were collected from a donor between 10 and 35 years old with latent tuberculosis or without tuberculosis infection. Some clones in this sample may be carry-over from other donors' samples. Both conserved end residues are part of each CDR3. Fields, in order: clone size, V gene, D gene, J gene, CDR3 DNA, CDR3 protein. The D gene is left open where the match is weak. Only part of the rows carry a size: once, few, many, or a class if the clone is expanded.

size: .
V: TRBV18
D: TRBD2
J: TRBJ2-5
DNA: TGTGCCAGCTCGCGCTCTAGCGGGAGTGCGGCAGAGACCCAGTACTTC
CDR3: CASSRSSGSAAETQYF

size: once
V: TRBV7-2
D: .
J: TRBJ2-3
DNA: TGTGCCAGCAGCTTAGACTCGGCACCTGAGGCGGATACGCAGTATTTT
CDR3: CASSLDSAPEADTQYF

size: .
V: TRBV12-5
D: .
J: TRBJ2-1
DNA: TGTGCTAGTGGTTTTATAACAATCTCTGACAATGAGCAGTTCTTC
CDR3: CASGFITISDNEQFF

size: medium-sized
V: TRBV2
D: .
J: TRBJ1-1
DNA: TGTGCCAGCAGACGGGACTCACAAGGGGAAGCTTTCTTT
CDR3: CASRRDSQGEAFF

size: .
V: TRBV28
D: TRBD1
J: TRBJ1-2
DNA: TGTGCCAGCAGCGTAGGGGACAGGGCCTATGGCTACACCTTC
CDR3: CASSVGDRAYGYTF

size: .
V: TRBV2
D: TRBD1
J: TRBJ2-5
DNA: TGTGCCAGCGCGGGGACAGGGTCGGTGAAGGGGACCCAGTACTTC
CDR3: CASAGTGSVKGTQYF

size: .
V: TRBV28
D: TRBD1
J: TRBJ1-5
DNA: TGTGCCAGCAGTCCAGCGGAGGGGGCAAACAATCAGCCCCAGCATTTT
CDR3: CASSPAEGANNQPQHF

size: .
V: TRBV19
D: TRBD1
J: TRBJ2-1
DNA: TGTGCCAGTAGACCTCGACAGGGGAGCTCCTACAATGAGCAGTTCTTC
CDR3: CASRPRQGSSYNEQFF

size: .
V: TRBV10-3
D: TRBD1
J: TRBJ1-4
DNA: TGTGCCATCAGTGCGGGACAGAGTAATGAAAAACTGTTTTTT
CDR3: CAISAGQSNEKLFF

size: .
V: TRBV6-1
D: .
J: TRBJ1-1
DNA: TGTGCCAGCGGTTCCAGTCTCTCTGAAGCTTTCTTT
CDR3: CASGSSLSEAFF

size: .
V: TRBV5-6
D: .
J: TRBJ2-7
DNA: TGTGCCAGCACCCAGGTCGGGGATCCAAACGAGCAGTACTTC
CDR3: CASTQVGDPNEQYF

size: .
V: TRBV6-9
D: .
J: TRBJ1-1
DNA: TGTGCCAGCAGTTTGGGGGCTCAACTGAACACTGAAGCTTTCTTT
CDR3: CASSLGAQLNTEAFF

size: .
V: TRBV5-8
D: .
J: TRBJ2-7
DNA: TGTGCCAGCAGCTTAGGGGTGTTCGGCGAGCAGTACTTC
CDR3: CASSLGVFGEQYF

size: .
V: TRBV15
D: .
J: TRBJ2-3
DNA: TGTGCCACCAGTCTTAGAGGGAGCACAGATACGCAGTATTTT
CDR3: CATSLRGSTDTQYF

size: .
V: TRBV7-2
D: .
J: TRBJ2-5
DNA: TGTGCCAGCAGCTTAGTTCGGAGCACACAAGAGACCCAGTACTTC
CDR3: CASSLVRSTQETQYF

size: .
V: TRBV28
D: .
J: TRBJ2-2
DNA: TGTGCCAGCAGTTCGTCCCGGGACTACACCGGGGAGCTGTTTTTT
CDR3: CASSSSRDYTGELFF

size: .
V: TRBV7-3
D: TRBD2
J: TRBJ2-1
DNA: TGTGCCAGCAGCTTGGGACTAGCGGAATACAATGAGCAGTTCTTC
CDR3: CASSLGLAEYNEQFF

size: .
V: TRBV6-1
D: .
J: TRBJ1-5
DNA: TGTGCCAGCAGGACCGGGACGGCTAGCGATCAGCCCCAGCATTTT
CDR3: CASRTGTASDQPQHF

size: .
V: TRBV10-3
D: TRBD1
J: TRBJ2-2
DNA: TGTGCCATCGGAGCCGGGACAGGGGGATCAAGGGGGGAGCTGTTTTTT
CDR3: CAIGAGTGGSRGELFF

size: .
V: TRBV10-3
D: .
J: TRBJ1-5
DNA: TGTGCCATCAGACAGGAAGGTGGTCAGCCCCAGCATTTT
CDR3: CAIRQEGGQPQHF

size: .
V: TRBV28
D: TRBD1
J: TRBJ1-5
DNA: TGTGCCAGCAGTTTGACAGGGGTTGGAACCTCTAGCAATCAGCCCCAGCATTTT
CDR3: CASSLTGVGTSSNQPQHF

size: .
V: TRBV4-3
D: .
J: TRBJ2-5
DNA: TGCGCCAGCAGCCAAGGTGCCCAGGGGCTAGAGACCCAGTACTTC
CDR3: CASSQGAQGLETQYF

size: once
V: TRBV19
D: .
J: TRBJ2-1
DNA: TGTGCCAGTAGTATAGGAAGGGGGATCTCCTACAATGAGCAGTTCTTC
CDR3: CASSIGRGISYNEQFF

size: .
V: TRBV27
D: TRBD1
J: TRBJ1-4
DNA: TGTGCCAGCAGCCGGACAGGGGGGAATGAAAAACTGTTTTTT
CDR3: CASSRTGGNEKLFF

size: .
V: TRBV4-3
D: TRBD1
J: TRBJ1-5
DNA: TGCGCCAGCAGCCAAGGGGACAGGGGAACTCAGCCCCAGCATTTT
CDR3: CASSQGDRGTQPQHF

size: .
V: TRBV5-1
D: TRBD2
J: TRBJ2-2
DNA: TGCGCCAGCAGCTCCGGACTAGCGGGCAACACCGGGGAGCTGTTTTTT
CDR3: CASSSGLAGNTGELFF

size: .
V: TRBV10-3
D: .
J: TRBJ2-7
DNA: TGTGCCATCAGTGAGTCCCGGGACATTTACGAGCAGTACTTC
CDR3: CAISESRDIYEQYF

size: .
V: TRBV6-5
D: TRBD1
J: TRBJ2-7
DNA: TGTGCCAGCAGTTACAGGACAGGTCGTCCCGAGCAGTACTTC
CDR3: CASSYRTGRPEQYF

size: .
V: TRBV7-3
D: TRBD2
J: TRBJ2-1
DNA: TGTGCCAGCAGCTTCGGACTAGCGGGAGGGAATGAGCAGTTCTTC
CDR3: CASSFGLAGGNEQFF

size: .
V: TRBV5-4
D: .
J: TRBJ2-2
DNA: TGTGCCAGCAGCCCGGGACTGGGGGGCGGGGAGCTGTTTTTT
CDR3: CASSPGLGGGELFF

size: .
V: TRBV19
D: TRBD1
J: TRBJ1-5
DNA: TGTGCCAGTAGTGCCCACACAGGGGACGTCAATCAGCCCCAGCATTTT
CDR3: CASSAHTGDVNQPQHF

size: .
V: TRBV28
D: .
J: TRBJ2-5
DNA: TGTGCCAGCAGGCCCCATGCAGGGCAACAAGAGACCCAGTACTTC
CDR3: CASRPHAGQQETQYF

size: .
V: TRBV7-3
D: .
J: TRBJ2-5
DNA: TGTGCCAGCAGCTTAGAAGCGGGAGAGACCCAGTACTTC
CDR3: CASSLEAGETQYF

size: .
V: TRBV4-1
D: TRBD2
J: TRBJ2-3
DNA: TGCGCCAGCAGCCAAGAGGGAGGTAGCGGGAGGTTGACAGATACGCAGTATTTT
CDR3: CASSQEGGSGRLTDTQYF

size: .
V: TRBV21-1
D: .
J: TRBJ1-5
DNA: TGTGCCAGCAGCAAAGTTAAGGAGGGCGAGGGCAATCAGCCCCAGCATTTT
CDR3: CASSKVKEGEGNQPQHF

size: .
V: TRBV28
D: .
J: TRBJ1-3
DNA: TGTGCCAGCAGCCGATTCCGGACCCCTGGGACAGGAAACACCATATATTTT
CDR3: CASSRFRTPGTGNTIYF

size: .
V: TRBV6-5
D: .
J: TRBJ2-3
DNA: TGTGCCAGCAGTTACTCGAGGACAGATACAGATACGCAGTATTTT
CDR3: CASSYSRTDTDTQYF

size: .
V: TRBV7-9
D: .
J: TRBJ1-3
DNA: TGTGCCAGCAGCCCCGAGGCTGGAAACACCATATATTTT
CDR3: CASSPEAGNTIYF

size: .
V: TRBV15
D: .
J: TRBJ1-3
DNA: TGTGCCACCAGCAGGCTGAGCTCTGGAAACACCATATATTTT
CDR3: CATSRLSSGNTIYF

size: .
V: TRBV29-1
D: TRBD1
J: TRBJ1-4
DNA: TGCAGCGTTGCAGGGACAGGGAATGAAAAACTGTTTTTT
CDR3: CSVAGTGNEKLFF

size: .
V: TRBV28
D: .
J: TRBJ2-3
DNA: TGTGCCAGCAGTTTTATCGGGCAGGGGGGTACAGATACGCAGTATTTT
CDR3: CASSFIGQGGTDTQYF

size: .
V: TRBV27
D: TRBD2
J: TRBJ2-3
DNA: TGTGCCAGCAGTTTAAGGAGAGCGGGAGGGCCGTTAACAGATACGCAGTATTTT
CDR3: CASSLRRAGGPLTDTQYF

size: once
V: TRBV5-1
D: .
J: TRBJ2-5
DNA: TGCGCCAGCAGCTTGGGCAGGAACCAAGAGACCCAGTACTTC
CDR3: CASSLGRNQETQYF

size: .
V: TRBV4-1
D: TRBD1
J: TRBJ2-7
DNA: TGCGCCAGCAGCCAGGACGGGACAGGGTTGTACGAGCAGTACTTC
CDR3: CASSQDGTGLYEQYF

size: .
V: TRBV11-3
D: .
J: TRBJ1-5
DNA: TGTGCCAGCAGCCCCCATAATCAGCCCCAGCATTTT
CDR3: CASSPHNQPQHF

size: .
V: TRBV9
D: .
J: TRBJ2-3
DNA: TGTGCCAGCAGCGGAGCGTCGGAGGATACGCAGTATTTT
CDR3: CASSGASEDTQYF

size: .
V: TRBV7-3
D: .
J: TRBJ1-5
DNA: TGTGCCAGCAGCTTAGGCCAGGTAAATCAGCCCCAGCATTTT
CDR3: CASSLGQVNQPQHF

size: .
V: TRBV15
D: .
J: TRBJ2-1
DNA: TGTGCCACCAGCAGGACTAGAAGGTTCGATGAGCAGTTCTTC
CDR3: CATSRTRRFDEQFF

size: .
V: TRBV1
D: .
J: TRBJ2-1
DNA: TGCACCAGCAGCCACCTGAGACGGGACTTCACGAGCTCCTACAATGAGCAGTTCTTC
CDR3: CTSSHLRRDFTSSYNEQFF

size: .
V: TRBV19
D: .
J: TRBJ1-5
DNA: TGTGCCAGTAGTATCAGGGATAGCAATCAGCCCCAGCATTTT
CDR3: CASSIRDSNQPQHF

size: .
V: TRBV25-1
D: .
J: TRBJ2-4
DNA: TGTGCCAGCAGTGAAGTCTCATACGGGGGGCTAGCCAAAAACATTCAGTACTTC
CDR3: CASSEVSYGGLAKNIQYF

size: .
V: TRBV15
D: TRBD2
J: TRBJ2-1
DNA: TGTGCCACCAGCAGAGACCTAGCGGGAGGGTATGAGCAGTTCTTC
CDR3: CATSRDLAGGYEQFF

size: .
V: TRBV29-1
D: TRBD2
J: TRBJ2-1
DNA: TGCAGCTCGGAACGTACTAGCGGCAATGAGCAGTTCTTC
CDR3: CSSERTSGNEQFF

size: .
V: TRBV5-1
D: TRBD2
J: TRBJ2-2
DNA: TGCGCCAGCAACATAGCGGGAGTAACCGGGGAGCTGTTTTTT
CDR3: CASNIAGVTGELFF

size: once
V: TRBV6-1
D: TRBD2
J: TRBJ2-7
DNA: TGTGCCAGCAGTGATACCACTAGCGGGACTGGCTACGAGCAGTACTTC
CDR3: CASSDTTSGTGYEQYF